This TCR beta chain was identified during a study of early T cells in non-severe SARS-CoV-2 infection. Regarding the study as a whole: The VDJdb matching leaned toward anti-spike CD8 responses and overlooked private and CD4 specificities.

The germline V and J ends were trimmed by 8 bases and 11 bases, with 12 bases remaining between them. In germline, CDR1 is MNHNY, CDR2 SVGAGI (reference sequence). This CDR3 has 11 amino acids. There are many counts of this clonotype. Its antigen remains unknown. Molecules of cDNA were individually given unique molecular identifiers that were attached to them. MiXCR, run by TCRdb on the 5' RACE reads, gives a single entry per CDR3 protein. Found here are 70,000 or so distinct CDR3 sequences, around 10% of them singletons; the top ten hold less than 10%. The TCR originated in an adult who was a healthcare worker with PCR-confirmed SARS-CoV-2 infection or an uninfected control (not recorded which). The rearrangement links TRBV6-6 to TRBJ1-4; D unresolved. Sequenced here: whole blood, sampled at baseline. Here the CDR3 reads CASLRGGKLFF. CDR3 bases: TGTGCCAGCCTCCGGGGAGGGAAACTGTTTTTT.